The present T cell receptor beta chain was sequenced within a study of vaccination effects on CD4 cells after COVID-19. This clone was seen just once. The antigen is unknown. TCRdb's table, derived via immunoSEQ multiplex PCR, lists solely in-frame clones and lacks some. Among 25,000 or so clones listed, about 72% were seen once. Antigen-specific CD4+ T cells expanded by the ViraFEST assay with viral peptide pools were then sequenced. Once cultured for roughly ten days, the cells underwent separation to obtain CD4+ T cells. Recipients of the vaccine had no prior SARS-CoV-2 infection and negative nucleocapsid antibodies. Replacing half the medium with IL-2 medium was done on days 3 and 7. The CDR3 loop spans 11 amino acids. Between the trimmed V and J ends, which lost 4 bases and 5 bases, there was a span of 5 bases. CDR1 SEHNR and CDR2 FQNEAQ come from the germline V gene (reference sequence).

Source: CD4+ T cells from PBMCs cultured with HCoV-OC43 spike peptides, taken before COVID-19 vaccination. Stated subset: HCoV-OC43 spike overlapping peptide pool stimulation. The V and J genes are TRBV7-9 and TRBJ2-5; D not certain. The receptor's source is a human donor who received a COVID-19 vaccine. The CDR3 coding sequence is TGTGCCAGCAGCTCGTTGGAGACCCAGTACTTC. It is translated as CASSSLETQYF.